This TCR beta chain is from a study of blood T cell repertoires in COVID-19. Only in-frame clones appear in the TCRdb table, and some are missing; sequencing was by immunoSEQ multiplex PCR. The repertoire holds around 150,000 clones, with about 77% as singletons. The V end was cut by 8 bases, the J end by 1 base, with 11 bases between. This CDR3 has 13 amino acids. The sample was peripheral blood. The chain employs TRBV12-3 or TRBV12-4 and TRBJ1-2, with D perhaps TRBD1 (5 bases). The source of this sequence is a woman aged 80 or over with acute or convalescent COVID-19. The CDR3 loop is CASRRGLNYGYTF. CDR3 nucleotides: TGTGCCAGCCGGAGGGGCCTTAACTATGGCTACACCTTC.